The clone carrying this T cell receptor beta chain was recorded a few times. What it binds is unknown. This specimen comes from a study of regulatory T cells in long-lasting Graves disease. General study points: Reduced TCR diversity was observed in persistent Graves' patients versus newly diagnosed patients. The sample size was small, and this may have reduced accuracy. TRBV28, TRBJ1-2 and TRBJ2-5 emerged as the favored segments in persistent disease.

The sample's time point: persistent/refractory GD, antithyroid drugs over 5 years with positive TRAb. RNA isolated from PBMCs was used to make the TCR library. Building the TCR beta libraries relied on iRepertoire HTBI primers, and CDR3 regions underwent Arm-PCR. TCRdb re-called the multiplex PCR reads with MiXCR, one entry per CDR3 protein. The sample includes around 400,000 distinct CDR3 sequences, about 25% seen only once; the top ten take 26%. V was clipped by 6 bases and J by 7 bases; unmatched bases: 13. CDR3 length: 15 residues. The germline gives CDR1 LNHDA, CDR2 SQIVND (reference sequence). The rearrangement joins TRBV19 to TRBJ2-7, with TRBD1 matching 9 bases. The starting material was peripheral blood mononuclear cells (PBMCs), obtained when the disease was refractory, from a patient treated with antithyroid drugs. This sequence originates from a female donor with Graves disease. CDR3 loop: CASSPDTGTGLEQYF. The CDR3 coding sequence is TGTGCCAGTAGCCCCGACACCGGGACAGGGCTTGAGCAGTACTTC.